Listed here are 12 T cell receptor beta chains from one sample, sequenced in a study of memory CD4+ T cells and cytomegalovirus serostatus (dated by TCRdb to 2018 to 2020). Single viable CD3+CD4+CD8-CD45RO+ cells were sorted as memory CD4+ T cells on a FACSAria II. Library preparation was by the immunoSEQ multiplex PCR assay. TCRdb mirrors the immuneACCESS table, restricted to in-frame sequences. Some clones are absent from its copies; in checked studies, under half trace to an unresolved V gene, and the reason for the others is unknown. The sample profile shows 50,000 to 60,000 clones; about three quarters of them were found once. The biggest ten clones account for about 1.4% of the sample. Sequencing was carried out using memory CD4+ T cells from blood. The receptors were gathered from an adult in good health and CMV-seropositive.

In its sample, this clone was seen a few times. The chain joins TRBV5-4 to TRBJ2-2; D not certain. The CDR3 length is 14 residues. Trimming shortened V by 1 base and J by 4 bases, and 8 bases separated the two germline ends. Per germline, CDR1 SGHNT and CDR2 YYREEE (reference sequence). Written as DNA, the CDR3 is TGTGCCAGCAGCTTGTGGGCTTCCACCGGGGAGCTGTTTTTT. Translating gives CASSLWASTGELFF. Using reference TRBV5-4 and TRBJ2-2 for the parts outside the CDR3, the full variable domain is ETGVTQSPTHLIKTRGQQVTLRCSSQSGHNTVSWYQQALGQGPQFIFQYYREEENGRGNFPPRFSGLQFPNYSSELNVNALELDDSALYLCASSLWASTGELFFGEGSRLTVL.

The rearrangement links TRBV5-4 to TRBJ1-1; D perhaps matches TRBD1 (6 bases). The V gene lost 4 bases and the J gene lost 1 base, with 14 bases spanning the gap. CDR3 length: 15 residues. CDR1 is SGHNT and CDR2 is YYREEE in the germline V gene (reference sequence). The CDR3: CASSLKTGENTEAFF. In DNA, the CDR3 is TGTGCCAGCAGCCTGAAGACAGGAGAGAACACTGAAGCTTTCTTT.

This chain uses TRBV28 with TRBJ2-7; the D gene is possibly TRBD2 (6 bases). The CDR3 extends over 15 amino acids. V was cut by 6 bases and J by 0 bases, with 15 bases left in between. Germline values: CDR1 MDHEN, CDR2 SYDVKM. CDR3 nucleotides: TGTGCCAGCAGGACTGATAGCGGCCTCTCCTACGAGCAGTACTTC. Amino acids: CASRTDSGLSYEQYF.

The J gene is TRBJ1-6, the V gene TRBV6-5; the D gene is possibly TRBD1 (5 bases). The CDR3 is 16 amino acids. Germline CDR1 and CDR2: MNHEY and SVGAGI. Trimming stripped 3 bases from V and 7 bases from J, with 16 bases between. CDR3 loop: CASSYLSTARNSPLHF. CDR3 nucleotide sequence: TGTGCCAGCAGTTATCTCTCGACAGCGCGAAATTCACCCCTCCACTTT.

V is TRBV27 and J is TRBJ2-7; D is uncertain. The CDR3 totals 16 residues. V lost 1 base and J 2 bases, leaving 15 bases between the germline ends. CDR1 and CDR2 from the germline V gene are MNHEY and SMNVEV (reference sequence). The CDR3 sequence is CASSLLPRRLPYEQYF. CDR3 DNA: TGTGCCAGCAGTTTATTACCCAGAAGGCTTCCCTACGAGCAGTACTTC.

This clone was detected once. The rearrangement links TRBV27 to TRBJ1-1, with D possibly TRBD1 on 5 matching bases. The CDR3 extends over 14 amino acids. The V gene's germline CDR1 is MNHEY and CDR2 SMNVEV (reference sequence). The ends were cut back, 3 bases at V and 4 bases at J, with 12 bases in the middle. The CDR3 nucleotides read TGTGCCAGCAGTTTTGGGGCGGGGGGCACTGAAGCTTTCTTT. Translating gives CASSFGAGGTEAFF.

J is TRBJ2-7 and V is TRBV5-1, with TRBD2 matching 10 bases. The germline V gene has CDR1 SGHRS and CDR2 YFSETQ. CDR3 size: 14 residues. The V gene end was trimmed by 0 bases and the J gene end by 7 bases; junction bases not matched to a gene: 4. The CDR3 spells CASSLELAGREQYF. DNA of the CDR3: TGCGCCAGCAGCTTGGAACTAGCGGGGAGGGAGCAGTACTTC.

The chain joins TRBV5-1 to TRBJ1-3; D might be TRBD1 (5 bases). There are 15 residues in the CDR3. Per germline, CDR1 SGHRS and CDR2 YFSETQ. Deletions cut 4 bases from V and 0 bases from J, with 11 bases between. The CDR3 DNA reads as TGCGCCAGCAGCCTGGGACGGACCTCTGGAAACACCATATATTTT. Translating it yields CASSLGRTSGNTIYF.

V gene TRBV5-1 combines with J gene TRBJ1-2, with a tentative D call TRBD1 (5 bases). This CDR3 region has 13 residues. Germline lookup yields CDR1 SGHRS and CDR2 YFSETQ. V lost 4 bases and J lost 6, with 13 bases in between. Here the CDR3 DNA reads TGCGCCAGCAGCGTACAAGGGGCGCATGGCTACACCTTC. Its protein is CASSVQGAHGYTF.

This clone was observed a handful of times. V gene TRBV5-1 combines with J gene TRBJ2-1, with 9 bases matching TRBD2. V dropped 6 bases and J dropped 8; count of bases not matched to a gene: 12. The germline V gene has CDR1 SGHRS and CDR2 YFSETQ. This CDR3 contains 15 residues. This chain's CDR3 is CASTNGGTSSHEQFF. The CDR3 DNA follows: TGCGCCAGCACCAATGGGGGGACTAGCTCCCATGAGCAGTTCTTC.

The CDR3, as DNA: TGTGCCAGCAGCGTATCAGCGAGCTCCTATAATTCACCCCTCCACTTT. Its translation is CASSVSASSYNSPLHF. This chain uses TRBV9 with TRBJ1-6; D unresolved. CDR3 length: 16 amino acids. The V end was cut by 1 base, the J end by 0 bases, with 8 bases between. Germline-derived CDR1 and CDR2 are SGDLS and YYNGEE.

This rearrangement joins TRBV28 to TRBJ1-5; D is possibly TRBD1 (6 bases). The CDR3 runs 15 residues. V dropped 8 bases and J dropped 7 bases, with 21 bases sitting between them. The V gene's germline CDR1 is MDHEN and CDR2 SYDVKM. The CDR3 DNA reads TGTGCCAGCGGGGGGTACGAAGGGGGTGGACAGCCCCAGCATTTT. Amino acids: CASGGYEGGGQPQHF.